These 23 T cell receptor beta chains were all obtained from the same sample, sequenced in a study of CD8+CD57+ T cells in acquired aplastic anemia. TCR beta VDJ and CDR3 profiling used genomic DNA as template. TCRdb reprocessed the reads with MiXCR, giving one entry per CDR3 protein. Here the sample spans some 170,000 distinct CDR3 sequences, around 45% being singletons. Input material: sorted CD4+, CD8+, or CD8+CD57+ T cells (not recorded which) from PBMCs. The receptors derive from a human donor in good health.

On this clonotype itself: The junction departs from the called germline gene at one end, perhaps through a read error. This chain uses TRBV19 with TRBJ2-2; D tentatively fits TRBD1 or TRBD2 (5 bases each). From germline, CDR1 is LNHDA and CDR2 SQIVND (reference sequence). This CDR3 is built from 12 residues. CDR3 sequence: CASRGPTGELFF. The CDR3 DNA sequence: TGTGCCAGTAGGGGACCCACCGGAGAGCTGTTTTTT.

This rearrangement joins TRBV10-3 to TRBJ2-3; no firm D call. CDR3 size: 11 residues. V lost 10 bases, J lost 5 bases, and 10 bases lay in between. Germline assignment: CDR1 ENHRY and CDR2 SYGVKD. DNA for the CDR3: TGTGCCACGGGTGGGGAAGATACGCAGTATTTT. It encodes CATGGEDTQYF.

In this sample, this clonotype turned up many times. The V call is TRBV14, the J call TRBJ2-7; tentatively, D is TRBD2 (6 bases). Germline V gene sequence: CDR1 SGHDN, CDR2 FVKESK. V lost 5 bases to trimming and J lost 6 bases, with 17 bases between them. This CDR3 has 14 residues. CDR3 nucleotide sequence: TGTGCCAGCAGCGGCAGTAGGGAGGCTCTCGAGCAGTACTTC. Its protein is CASSGSREALEQYF.

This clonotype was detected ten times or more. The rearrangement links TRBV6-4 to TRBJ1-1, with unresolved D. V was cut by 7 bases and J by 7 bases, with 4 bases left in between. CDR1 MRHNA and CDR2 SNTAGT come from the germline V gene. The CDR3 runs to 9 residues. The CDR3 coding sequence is TGTGCCAGCATGGTTGAAGCTTTCTTT. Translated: CASMVEAFF.

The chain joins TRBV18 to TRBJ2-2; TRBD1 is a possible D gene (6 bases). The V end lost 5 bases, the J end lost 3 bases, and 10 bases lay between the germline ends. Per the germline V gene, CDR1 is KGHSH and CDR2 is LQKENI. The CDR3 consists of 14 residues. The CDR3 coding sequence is TGTGCCAGCTCAAGCAGACAGGACACCGGGGAGCTGTTTTTT. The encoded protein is CASSSRQDTGELFF.

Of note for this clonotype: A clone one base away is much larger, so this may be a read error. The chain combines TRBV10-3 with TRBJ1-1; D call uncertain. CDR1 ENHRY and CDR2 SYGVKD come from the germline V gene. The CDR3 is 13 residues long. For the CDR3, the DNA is TGTGCCAGCAGTTGGAAGATAAACACTGAAGCTCTCTTT. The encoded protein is CASSWKINTEALF.

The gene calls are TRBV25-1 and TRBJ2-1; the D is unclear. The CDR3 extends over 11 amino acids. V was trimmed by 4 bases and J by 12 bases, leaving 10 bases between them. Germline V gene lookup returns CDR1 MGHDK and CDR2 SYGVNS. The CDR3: CASSASSGQFF. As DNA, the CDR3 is TGTGCCAGCAGTGCTTCCTCGGGGCAGTTCTTC.

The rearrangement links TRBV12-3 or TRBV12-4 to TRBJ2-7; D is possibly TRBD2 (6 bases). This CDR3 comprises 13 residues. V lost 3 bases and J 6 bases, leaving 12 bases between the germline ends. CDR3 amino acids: CASSFILGGEQYF. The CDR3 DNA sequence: TGTGCCAGCAGTTTCATTTTGGGGGGCGAGCAGTACTTC.

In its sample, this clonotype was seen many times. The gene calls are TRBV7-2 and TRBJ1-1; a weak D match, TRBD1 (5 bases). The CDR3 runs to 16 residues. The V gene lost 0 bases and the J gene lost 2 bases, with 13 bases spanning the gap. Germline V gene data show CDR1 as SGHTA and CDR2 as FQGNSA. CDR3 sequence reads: CASSLAGTEHNTEAFF. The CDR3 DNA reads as TGTGCCAGCAGCTTAGCCGGGACGGAACACAACACTGAAGCTTTCTTT.

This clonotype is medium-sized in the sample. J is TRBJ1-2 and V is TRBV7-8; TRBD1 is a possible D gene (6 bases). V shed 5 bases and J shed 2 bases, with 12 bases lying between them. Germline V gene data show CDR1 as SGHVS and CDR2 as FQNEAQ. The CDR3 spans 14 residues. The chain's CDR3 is CASSEGQKNYGYTF. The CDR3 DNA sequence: TGTGCCAGCAGCGAAGGACAGAAGAACTATGGCTACACCTTC.

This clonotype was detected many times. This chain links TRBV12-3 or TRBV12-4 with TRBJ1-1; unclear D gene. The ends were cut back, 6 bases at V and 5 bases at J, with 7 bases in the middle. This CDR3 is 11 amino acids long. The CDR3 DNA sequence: TGTGCCAGCAGCCCCCAAACTGAAGCTTTCTTT. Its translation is CASSPQTEAFF.

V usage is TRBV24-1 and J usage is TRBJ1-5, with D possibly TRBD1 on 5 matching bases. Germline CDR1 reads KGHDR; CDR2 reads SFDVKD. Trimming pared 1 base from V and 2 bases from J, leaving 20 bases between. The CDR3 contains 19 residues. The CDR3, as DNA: TGTGCCACCAGTGATTTTGCCTTGAATGACAGCAAACGCAATCAGCCCCAGCATTTT. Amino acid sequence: CATSDFALNDSKRNQPQHF.

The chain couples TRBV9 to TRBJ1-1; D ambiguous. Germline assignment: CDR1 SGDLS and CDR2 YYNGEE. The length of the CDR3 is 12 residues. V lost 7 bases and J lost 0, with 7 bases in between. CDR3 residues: CASGRVNTEAFF. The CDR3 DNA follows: TGTGCCAGCGGACGGGTGAACACTGAAGCTTTCTTT. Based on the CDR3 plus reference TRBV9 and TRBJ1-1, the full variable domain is DSGVTQTPKHLITATGQRVTLRCSPRSGDLSVYWYQQSLDQGLQFLIQYYNGEERAKGNILERFSAQQFPDLHSELNLSSLELGDSALYFCASGRVNTEAFFGQGTRLTVV.

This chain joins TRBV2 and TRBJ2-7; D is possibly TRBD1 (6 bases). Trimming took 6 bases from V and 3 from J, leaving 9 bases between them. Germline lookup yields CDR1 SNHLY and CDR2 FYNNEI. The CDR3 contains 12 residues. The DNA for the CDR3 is TGTGCCAGCAGGAGACAGGTCTACGAGCAGTACTTC. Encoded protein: CASRRQVYEQYF.

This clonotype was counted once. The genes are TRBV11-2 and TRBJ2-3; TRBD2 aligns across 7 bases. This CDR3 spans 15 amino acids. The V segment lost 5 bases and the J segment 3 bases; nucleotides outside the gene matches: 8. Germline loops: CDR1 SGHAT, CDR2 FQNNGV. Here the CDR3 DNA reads TGTGCCAGCAGCGGGACGGGACTACTAACAGATACGCAGTATTTT. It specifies CASSGTGLLTDTQYF.

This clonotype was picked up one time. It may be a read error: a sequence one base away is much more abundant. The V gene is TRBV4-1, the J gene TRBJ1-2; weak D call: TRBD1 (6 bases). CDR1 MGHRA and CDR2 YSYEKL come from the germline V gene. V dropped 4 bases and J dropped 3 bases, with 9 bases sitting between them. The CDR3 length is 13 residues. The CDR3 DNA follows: TGCGCCAGCAGCCCGAACAGGGACTATGGCTACACCTTC. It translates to CASSPNRDYGYTF.

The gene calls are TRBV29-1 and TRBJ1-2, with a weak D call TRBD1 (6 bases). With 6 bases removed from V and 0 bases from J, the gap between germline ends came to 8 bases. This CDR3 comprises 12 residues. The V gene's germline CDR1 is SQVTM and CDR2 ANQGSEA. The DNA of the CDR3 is TGCAGCGTAAGGACAGCTAACTATGGCTACACCTTC. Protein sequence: CSVRTANYGYTF.

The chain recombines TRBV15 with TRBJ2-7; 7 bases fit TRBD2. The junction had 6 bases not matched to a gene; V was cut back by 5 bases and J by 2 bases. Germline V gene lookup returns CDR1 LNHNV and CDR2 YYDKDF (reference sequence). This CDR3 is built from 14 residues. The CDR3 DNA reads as TGTGCCACCAGCCTTACCGGGACTACCTACGAGCAGTACTTC. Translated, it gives CATSLTGTTYEQYF.

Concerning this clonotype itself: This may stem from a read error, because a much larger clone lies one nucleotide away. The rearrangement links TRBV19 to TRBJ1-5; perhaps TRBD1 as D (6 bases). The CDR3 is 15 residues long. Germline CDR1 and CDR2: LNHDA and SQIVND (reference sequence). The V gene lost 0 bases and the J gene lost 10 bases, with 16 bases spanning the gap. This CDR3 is CASSIDPTGTLPQHF. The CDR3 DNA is TGTGCCAGTAGTATAGACCCCACCGGGACACTCCCCCAGCATTTT.

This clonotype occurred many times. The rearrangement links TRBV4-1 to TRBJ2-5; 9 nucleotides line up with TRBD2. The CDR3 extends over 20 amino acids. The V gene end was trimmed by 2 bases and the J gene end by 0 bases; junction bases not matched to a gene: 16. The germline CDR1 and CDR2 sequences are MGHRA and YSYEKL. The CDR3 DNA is TGCGCCAGCAGCCAACTGGCCCGGCCTAGCGGGGTTGGGTACCAAGAGACCCAGTACTTC. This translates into CASSQLARPSGVGYQETQYF.

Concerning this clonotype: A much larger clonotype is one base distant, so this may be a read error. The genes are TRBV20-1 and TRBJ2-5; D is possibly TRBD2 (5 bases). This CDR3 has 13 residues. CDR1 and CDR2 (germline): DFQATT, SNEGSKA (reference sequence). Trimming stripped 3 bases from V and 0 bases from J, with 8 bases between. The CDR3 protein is CSASGGYQETQYF. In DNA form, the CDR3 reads TGCAGTGCTAGCGGAGGTTACCAAGAGACCCAGTACTTC.

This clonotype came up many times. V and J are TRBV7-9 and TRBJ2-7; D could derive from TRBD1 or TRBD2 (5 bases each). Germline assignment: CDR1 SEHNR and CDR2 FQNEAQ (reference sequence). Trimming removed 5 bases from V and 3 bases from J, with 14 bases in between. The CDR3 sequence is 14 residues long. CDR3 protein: CASSPLRDLYEQYF. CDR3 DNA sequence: TGTGCCAGCAGCCCTCTCCGGGACCTCTACGAGCAGTACTTC.

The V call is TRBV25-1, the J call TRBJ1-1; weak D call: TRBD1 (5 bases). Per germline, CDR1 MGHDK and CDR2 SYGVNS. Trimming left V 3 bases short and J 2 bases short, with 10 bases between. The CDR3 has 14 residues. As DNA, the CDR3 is TGTGCCAGCAGTGAGGACACATCCAACACTGAAGCTTTCTTT. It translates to CASSEDTSNTEAFF.